The 31 T cell receptor beta chains listed next were all sequenced from one sample in a study of T cells in localized non-small cell lung cancer. This table comes from immunoSEQ multiplex PCR, and its TCRdb copy is limited to in-frame clones, with some not included. The sample lists about 33,000 clones, roughly 87% occurring once. Source: peripheral blood mononuclear cells, taken before any cancer treatment. All receptors come from a man aged 35 to 69 with stage III lung adenocarcinoma.

In DNA form, the CDR3 reads TGTGCCAGCAGTCCGCGGGGGCCCATCTACGCAAGCACAGATACGCAGTATTTT. Translation gives CASSPRGPIYASTDTQYF. The rearrangement joins TRBV27 to TRBJ2-3; perhaps TRBD2 as D (7 bases). The germline V gene encodes CDR1 MNHEY and CDR2 SMNVEV (reference sequence). The CDR3 is 18 residues long. V dropped 5 bases and J dropped 0 bases, with 21 bases sitting between them.

The rearrangement uses TRBV6-4 and TRBJ2-3, with D possibly being TRBD2 (5 bases). The CDR3 has 15 amino acids. CDR1 and CDR2 (germline): MRHNA, SNTAGT. V lost 4 bases to trimming and J lost 0 bases, with 11 bases between them. This CDR3 is CASSVSAESTDTQYF. The CDR3 region has the DNA TGTGCCAGCAGTGTCTCAGCGGAAAGCACAGATACGCAGTATTTT.

This chain connects TRBV11-1 to TRBJ1-1; D gene ambiguous. V was cut by 5 bases and J by 3 bases, with 13 bases left in between. The CDR3 length is 14 residues. CDR1 is SGHAT and CDR2 is FQDESV in the germline V gene (reference sequence). The CDR3 is CASSPDGVDTEAFF. CDR3 coding DNA: TGTGCCAGCAGCCCCGACGGGGTGGACACTGAAGCTTTCTTT.

V and J are TRBV11-3 and TRBJ2-2; 8 nucleotides match TRBD1. The CDR3 is made up of 17 amino acids. V shed 5 bases, J shed 3 bases, and the junction held 11 bases outside the gene matches. Germline loops: CDR1 SGHNT, CDR2 YENEEA. The CDR3 region has the DNA TGTGCCAGCAGCGGCCGGACAGGGATAAACTACACCGGGGAGCTGTTTTTT. Amino acids: CASSGRTGINYTGELFF.

The chain recombines TRBV19 with TRBJ2-3, with a possible D match to TRBD2 (6 bases). The CDR3 is 14 residues long. The germline V and J ends were trimmed by 3 bases and 5 bases, with 12 bases remaining between them. In germline, CDR1 is LNHDA, CDR2 SQIVND (reference sequence). The CDR3 nucleotides read TGTGCCAGTAGTATTAGGGACTTAAAAGATACGCAGTATTTT. The encoded protein is CASSIRDLKDTQYF.

The J gene is TRBJ2-1, the V gene TRBV9, with 15 bases fitting TRBD2. The CDR3 sequence is 16 residues long. The trim removed 2 bases at V and 10 bases at J, leaving 7 bases unmatched. Germline V gives CDR1 SGDLS, CDR2 YYNGEE. The CDR3 protein is CASSVGTSGGYLEQFF. CDR3 sequence (DNA): TGTGCCAGCAGCGTCGGGACTAGCGGGGGGTATTTGGAGCAGTTCTTC.

This clone appeared a single time. The rearrangement joins TRBV4-1 to TRBJ2-5, with D possibly being TRBD1 (6 bases). Germline loops: CDR1 MGHRA, CDR2 YSYEKL. The CDR3 length is 15 residues. V was pared by 4 bases and J by 2 bases, with 14 bases between. The CDR3 is CASSPLQGGQETQYF. CDR3 in DNA: TGCGCCAGCAGCCCCCTACAGGGTGGACAAGAGACCCAGTACTTC.

The genes are TRBV6-5 and TRBJ1-2; 9 bases match TRBD1. Losses at the gene ends were 4 bases for V and 4 bases for J; bases not matched to a gene: 7. The CDR3 covers 15 residues. Looked up from germline, CDR1 is MNHEY and CDR2 is SVGAGI. The chain's CDR3 is CASSSLTGGRYGYTF. CDR3 DNA sequence: TGTGCCAGCAGTTCTCTGACAGGGGGTCGCTATGGCTACACCTTC.

The rearrangement uses TRBV2 and TRBJ2-3, with 8 bases that match TRBD2. Losses at the gene ends were 10 bases for V and 1 base for J; bases not matched to a gene: 10. The germline V gene encodes CDR1 SNHLY and CDR2 FYNNEI. This CDR3 region has 15 residues. The CDR3 sequence: CANGYSGVGTDTQYF. CDR3 DNA sequence: TGTGCCAACGGCTATAGCGGGGTGGGCACAGATACGCAGTATTTT.

The CDR3 loop is CASSIDRGQYNEQFF. In DNA form, the CDR3 reads TGTGCCAGCAGCATAGACAGGGGCCAATACAATGAGCAGTTCTTC. This chain joins TRBV7-2 and TRBJ2-1; the match to TRBD1 covers 8 bases. There are 15 residues in the CDR3. The J segment lost 4 bases and the V segment lost 5 bases, leaving 7 bases of the junction unmatched. Germline CDR1 and CDR2: SGHTA and FQGNSA.

V is TRBV30 and J is TRBJ1-5; 7 bases match TRBD1. This CDR3 is built from 15 residues. Germline values: CDR1 GTSNPN, CDR2 SVGIG (reference sequence). V was pared by 2 bases and J by 0 bases, with 4 bases of the junction left unmatched. CDR3 bases: TGTGCCTGGAGTCTGACAGGGTATAGCAATCAGCCCCAGCATTTT. Amino acid sequence: CAWSLTGYSNQPQHF.

The rearrangement links TRBV4-3 to TRBJ2-5, with TRBD1 identical over 11 bases. Losses at the gene ends were 0 bases for V and 5 bases for J; bases not matched to a gene: 5. This CDR3 comprises 16 residues. The germline gives CDR1 LGHNA, CDR2 YSLEER. The CDR3 DNA follows: TGCGCCAGCAGCCAAGAGCGGACAGGGGGCTTTGAGACCCAGTACTTC. Amino acid sequence: CASSQERTGGFETQYF.

About this clone: At one of its ends the junction is not consistent with the germline gene, which may arise from a read error. Other DNA sequences in the same sample also yield this CDR3. This rearrangement joins TRBV30 to TRBJ1-1; no firm D call. Germline-derived CDR1 and CDR2 are GTSNPN and SVGIG (reference sequence). The CDR3 spans 13 residues. CDR3 protein: CAWSPASNTEAFF. In DNA form, the CDR3 reads TGTGCTTGGAGTCCAGCCTCGAACACTGAAGCTTTCTTT.

The rearrangement links TRBV23-1 to TRBJ2-7; possibly TRBD1 or TRBD2 for D (5 bases each). TRBV23-1 is an open reading frame, and its role is uncertain. Trimming left V 6 bases short and J 6 bases short, with 21 bases between. The CDR3 contains 15 residues. The chain's CDR3 is CASSNRDRRGGEQYF. The CDR3 nucleotides are TGCGCCAGCAGCAACCGGGACCGCCGCGGCGGCGAGCAGTACTTC.

V is TRBV7-2 and J is TRBJ1-4; D gene uncertain. The CDR3 runs to 15 residues. V was cut by 4 bases and J by 0 bases, with 9 bases left in between. Germline assignment: CDR1 SGHTA and CDR2 FQGNSA. CDR3 in DNA: TGTGCCAGCAGCTACCGACTTGCAACTAATGAAAAACTGTTTTTT. This translates into CASSYRLATNEKLFF. Using reference TRBV7-2 and TRBJ1-4 for the parts outside the CDR3, the full variable domain is GAGVSQSPSNKVTEKGKDVELRCDPISGHTALYWYRQSLGQGLEFLIYFQGNSAPDKSGLPSDRFSAERTGGSVSTLTIQRTQQEDSAVYLCASSYRLATNEKLFFGSGTQLSVL.

V gene TRBV27 combines with J gene TRBJ1-2; 7 bases align to TRBD1. J lost 7 bases, V lost 5 bases, and 13 bases had no gene match. Germline loops: CDR1 MNHEY, CDR2 SMNVEV (reference sequence). CDR3 length: 15 amino acids. CDR3: CASSVNTQGIGGYTF. The CDR3 coding sequence is TGTGCCAGCAGTGTAAATACACAGGGGATTGGTGGCTACACCTTC.

The chain couples TRBV18 to TRBJ1-3; D is unclear. There are 15 residues in the CDR3. Germline assignment: CDR1 KGHSH and CDR2 LQKENI. Trimming removed 3 bases from V and 2 bases from J, with 11 bases in between. The CDR3 spells CASSPNPRAGNTIYF. CDR3 coding DNA: TGTGCCAGCTCACCTAACCCTCGGGCTGGAAACACCATATATTTT.

The V and J genes are TRBV9 and TRBJ2-7; D not resolved. The V gene lost 0 bases and the J gene lost 7 bases, with 11 bases spanning the gap. The CDR3 is 13 amino acids. Per the germline V gene, CDR1 is SGDLS and CDR2 is YYNGEE. The CDR3 reads CASSVDVAREQYF. The CDR3 DNA sequence: TGTGCCAGCAGCGTAGATGTAGCACGGGAGCAGTACTTC.

The chain joins TRBV11-2 to TRBJ1-6, with a tentative D call TRBD1 (5 bases). Looked up from germline, CDR1 is SGHAT and CDR2 is FQNNGV. The V and J ends lost 0 bases and 13 bases respectively, with 16 bases between them. The CDR3 consists of 15 residues. CDR3 sequence: CASSLDGTPYDPLHF. The CDR3 region has the DNA TGTGCCAGCAGCTTAGATGGGACGCCCTATGATCCCCTCCACTTT.

The CDR3 DNA follows: TGTGCCAGCAGCCTTCAGGGGAGCAATCAGCCCCAGCATTTT. Its protein is CASSLQGSNQPQHF. The rearrangement joins TRBV7-9 to TRBJ1-5, with D possibly TRBD1 on 6 matching bases. Trimming took off 5 bases at V and 1 base at J, with 9 bases between the two ends. Per germline, CDR1 SEHNR and CDR2 FQNEAQ (reference sequence). This CDR3 has 14 amino acids.

The chain links TRBV27 to TRBJ1-6; TRBD1 agrees at 8 bases. The CDR3 totals 23 residues. The germline gives CDR1 MNHEY, CDR2 SMNVEV (reference sequence). V gave up 0 bases and J gave up 1 base; unmatched junction bases: 20. The CDR3 is CASSLSLPGTRTGFRSYNSPLHF. CDR3 nucleotides: TGTGCCAGCAGTTTATCGCTCCCGGGCACGCGGACAGGGTTTAGGTCCTATAATTCACCCCTCCACTTT.

This clone has only one observation. The CDR3 DNA reads as TGTGCCAGCAGCACGACAGGGGCGCTCGGCAATGAGCAGTTCTTC. As protein: CASSTTGALGNEQFF. The chain is built from TRBV11-3 and TRBJ2-1; TRBD1 matches at 8 bases. The CDR3 contains 15 residues. The germline V gene encodes CDR1 SGHNT and CDR2 YENEEA. Germline trimming cut 5 bases from V and 6 bases from J; bases unmatched to any gene: 9.

In its sample, this clone was seen once. The rearrangement joins TRBV25-1 to TRBJ2-5; TRBD2 might be the D (5 bases). The CDR3 covers 15 residues. In germline, CDR1 is MGHDK, CDR2 SYGVNS. Deletions cut 4 bases from V and 0 bases from J, with 12 bases between. In DNA form, the CDR3 reads TGTGCCAGCAGTGCCGTAGCCGGGAACCAAGAGACCCAGTACTTC. This codes for CASSAVAGNQETQYF. The whole variable domain, filled in from reference TRBV25-1 and TRBJ2-5, reads EADIYQTPRYLVIGTGKKITLECSQTMGHDKMYWYQQDPGMELHLIHYSYGVNSTEKGDLSSESTVSRIRTEHFPLTLESARPSHTSQYLCASSAVAGNQETQYFGPGTRLLVL.

This clone is a singleton in its sample. The CDR3 DNA sequence: TGTGCCAGCAGCTTAGACTGGGGTGGGGCCAACGTCCTGACTTTC. Its translation is CASSLDWGGANVLTF. The chain joins TRBV7-2 to TRBJ2-6; D not certain. V lost 1 base and J lost 3, with 7 bases in between. Germline loops: CDR1 SGHTA, CDR2 FQGNSA. CDR3 size: 15 residues.

This chain connects TRBV6-5 to TRBJ2-7; D gene unclear. From germline, CDR1 is MNHEY and CDR2 SVGAGI. The germline V and J ends were trimmed by 0 bases and 1 base, with 4 bases remaining between them. The CDR3 has 13 residues. The CDR3: CASSYSGSYEQYF. The CDR3 bases are TGTGCCAGCAGTTACTCGGGATCCTACGAGCAGTACTTC.

The sample holds one count of this clone. This chain links TRBV5-1 with TRBJ2-2; the D call may be TRBD1 or TRBD2 (5 bases each). CDR3 length equals 16 residues. Germline V CDR1 and CDR2: SGHRS, YFSETQ. Trimming removed 1 base from V and 4 bases from J, with 14 bases in between. The CDR3 sequence: CASSLNRAGTTGELFF. In DNA, the CDR3 is TGCGCCAGCAGCTTGAATCGGGCAGGGACCACCGGGGAGCTGTTTTTT.

This chain uses TRBV7-9 with TRBJ2-7; possibly TRBD1 for D (5 bases). The V end lost 10 bases, the J end lost 0 bases, and 16 bases lay between the germline ends. The CDR3 has 14 residues. Germline V gene sequence: CDR1 SEHNR, CDR2 FQNEAQ (reference sequence). The CDR3 loop is CANWTRRRSYEQYF. CDR3 nucleotide sequence: TGTGCCAACTGGACAAGAAGGCGCTCCTACGAGCAGTACTTC.

J is TRBJ1-4 and V is TRBV7-8, with a tentative D call TRBD1 (6 bases). The CDR3 extends over 16 amino acids. Germline loops: CDR1 SGHVS, CDR2 FQNEAQ. V lost 1 base and J lost 0, with 9 bases in between. The CDR3 bases are TGTGCCAGCAGCTTAGACAGGGTTGCAACTAATGAAAAACTGTTTTTT. Its protein product is CASSLDRVATNEKLFF.

The chain recombines TRBV14 with TRBJ2-7; possible D gene TRBD2, 6 bases. V dropped 3 bases and J dropped 4 bases, with 10 bases sitting between them. The CDR3 has 13 amino acids. From germline, CDR1 is SGHDN and CDR2 FVKESK. CDR3 in amino acids: CASSQGGRYEQYF. The CDR3 DNA follows: TGTGCCAGCAGCCAGGGGGGACGGTACGAGCAGTACTTC. The variable domain in full, with the rest retrieved from reference TRBV14 and TRBJ2-7, is EAGVTQFPSHSVIEKGQTVTLRCDPISGHDNLYWYRRVMGKEIKFLLHFVKESKQDESGMPNNRFLAERTGGTYSTLKVQPAELEDSGVYFCASSQGGRYEQYFGPGTRLTVT.

The V call is TRBV6-5, the J call TRBJ2-7; 7 bases map to TRBD1. CDR3 length: 13 amino acids. V was clipped by 2 bases and J by 4 bases; unmatched bases: 2. The germline gives CDR1 MNHEY, CDR2 SVGAGI. The CDR3 DNA is TGTGCCAGCAGTTACGGGACAGAATACGAGCAGTACTTC. It specifies CASSYGTEYEQYF.

The chain employs TRBV25-1 and TRBJ2-3, with 8 bases aligning to TRBD2. V was pared by 1 base and J by 9 bases, with 12 bases of the junction left unmatched. CDR3 length: 16 amino acids. The germline CDR1 and CDR2 sequences are MGHDK and SYGVNS. DNA of the CDR3: TGTGCCAGCAGTGAATTTGTGGCGGGGGGCCACGGAACGCAGTATTTT. This codes for CASSEFVAGGHGTQYF.